These T cell receptor beta chains were read from a single sample in a study of cytomegalovirus exposure and HLA in healthy donors. Repertoires were generated with immunoSEQ multiplex PCR, while TCRdb's copy carries only in-frame clones and drops some. The data show approximately 150,000 clones, roughly 82% seen once. Specimen: PBMCs. These receptors were collected from a woman aged 25 to 45 in good health and CMV-seronegative. CDR3s include the opening cysteine and the closing phenylalanine or tryptophan. D genes are given only for firm matches. The listing skips clone size in some rows; elsewhere it reads once, few, many or a size class.

size	V	J	D	CDR3	DNA
NA	TRBV7-9	TRBJ2-3	TRBD2	CASSWRRGGNTDTQYF	TGTGCCAGCAGTTGGAGGCGCGGGGGAAACACAGATACGCAGTATTTT
NA	TRBV25-1	TRBJ2-7	TRBD2	CASSESLAGKYEQYF	TGTGCCAGCAGTGAATCCCTAGCGGGGAAATACGAGCAGTACTTC
NA	TRBV28	TRBJ2-7	TRBD2	CASSPRLAGGAAQYF	TGTGCCAGCAGTCCCCGACTAGCGGGAGGAGCAGCGCAGTACTTC
NA	TRBV7-3	TRBJ1-1	NA	CASSLRAGENTEAFF	TGTGCCAGCAGCTTAAGGGCAGGGGAGAACACTGAAGCTTTCTTT
NA	TRBV9	TRBJ2-3	NA	CASSFSSSTDTQYF	TGTGCCAGCAGCTTCTCTAGTAGCACAGATACGCAGTATTTT
NA	TRBV4-2	TRBJ2-7	NA	CASSQDVREGVSYEQYF	TGTGCCAGCAGCCAAGATGTAAGAGAGGGAGTAAGCTACGAGCAGTACTTC
NA	TRBV2	TRBJ2-7	TRBD1	CASSYRRGTGRSYEQYF	TGTGCCAGCAGCTACCGGAGGGGGACAGGGCGATCCTACGAGCAGTACTTC
few	TRBV19	TRBJ2-5	NA	CASSSGGWETQYF	TGTGCCAGTAGTAGCGGGGGCTGGGAGACCCAGTACTTC
NA	TRBV6-5	TRBJ2-1	TRBD2	CASSYVGGDNEQFF	TGTGCCAGCAGTTACGTCGGGGGGGACAATGAGCAGTTCTTC
NA	TRBV6-1	TRBJ1-2	NA	CASSEVRGNYGYTF	TGTGCCAGCAGTGAAGTCCGGGGAAACTATGGCTACACCTTC
NA	TRBV28	TRBJ2-7	TRBD2	CASSFPTSGSSYEQYF	TGTGCCAGCAGTTTTCCCACTAGCGGAAGCTCCTACGAGCAGTACTTC
NA	TRBV19	TRBJ2-1	TRBD2	CASSRGGNNEQFF	TGTGCCAGTTCGCGCGGGGGAAACAATGAGCAGTTCTTC
NA	TRBV30	TRBJ2-3	TRBD2	CALYSGELTDTQYF	TGTGCCTTATATAGCGGGGAACTTACAGATACGCAGTATTTT
NA	TRBV30	TRBJ2-7	NA	CAWTSPGDRGYEQYF	TGTGCCTGGACCAGTCCGGGGGATCGCGGGTACGAGCAGTACTTC
few	TRBV2	TRBJ2-2	NA	CASSGGHLNTGELFF	TGTGCCAGCAGTGGTGGACACCTGAACACCGGGGAGCTGTTTTTT
NA	TRBV15	TRBJ1-3	TRBD1	CATSRDSDRADGNTIYF	TGTGCCACCAGCAGAGATTCTGACAGGGCGGATGGAAACACCATATATTTT